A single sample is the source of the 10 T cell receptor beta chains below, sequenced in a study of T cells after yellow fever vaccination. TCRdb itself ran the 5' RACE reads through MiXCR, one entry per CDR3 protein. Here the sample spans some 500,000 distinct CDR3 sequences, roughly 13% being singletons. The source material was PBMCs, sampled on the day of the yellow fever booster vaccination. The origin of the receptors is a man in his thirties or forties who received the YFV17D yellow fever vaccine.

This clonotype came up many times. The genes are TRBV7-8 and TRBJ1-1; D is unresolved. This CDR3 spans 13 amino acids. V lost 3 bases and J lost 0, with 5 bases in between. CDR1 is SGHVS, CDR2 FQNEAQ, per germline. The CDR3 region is CASSFSLNTEAFF. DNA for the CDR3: TGTGCCAGCAGCTTTAGTTTGAACACTGAAGCTTTCTTT. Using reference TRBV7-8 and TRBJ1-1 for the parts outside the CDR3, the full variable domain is GAGVSQSPRYKVAKRGQDVALRCDPISGHVSLFWYQQALGQGPEFLTYFQNEAQLDKSGLPSDRFFAERPEGSVSTLKIQRTQQEDSAVYLCASSFSLNTEAFFGQGTRLTVV.

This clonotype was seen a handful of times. The CDR3 region is CASSLRGFAHEQYF. In DNA, the CDR3 is TGTGCCAGCAGCTTGAGGGGTTTCGCCCACGAGCAGTACTTC. The V call is TRBV5-5, the J call TRBJ2-7; the D gene is possibly TRBD1 (5 bases). CDR1 is SGHKS, CDR2 YYEKEE, per germline (reference sequence). This CDR3 spans 14 amino acids. V dropped 1 base and J dropped 5 bases, with 13 bases sitting between them.

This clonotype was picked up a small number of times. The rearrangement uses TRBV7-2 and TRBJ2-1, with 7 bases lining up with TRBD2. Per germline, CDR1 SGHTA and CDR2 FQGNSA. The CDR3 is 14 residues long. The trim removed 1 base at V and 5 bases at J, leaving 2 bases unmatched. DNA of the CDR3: TGTGCCAGCAGCTTAGTAGCGGGTAACAATGAGCAGTTCTTC. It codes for CASSLVAGNNEQFF.

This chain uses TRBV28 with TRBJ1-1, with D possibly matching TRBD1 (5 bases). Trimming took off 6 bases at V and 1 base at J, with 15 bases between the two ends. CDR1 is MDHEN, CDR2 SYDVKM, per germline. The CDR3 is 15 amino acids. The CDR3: CASRNPGTGNTEAFF. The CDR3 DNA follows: TGTGCCAGCAGGAATCCTGGGACGGGGAACACTGAAGCTTTCTTT.

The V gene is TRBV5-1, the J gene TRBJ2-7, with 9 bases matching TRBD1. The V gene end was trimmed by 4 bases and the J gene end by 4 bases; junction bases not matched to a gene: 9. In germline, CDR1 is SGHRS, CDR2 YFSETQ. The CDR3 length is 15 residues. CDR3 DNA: TGCGCCAGCAGCAACGAACACAGGGGGCTTTACGAGCAGTACTTC. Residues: CASSNEHRGLYEQYF.

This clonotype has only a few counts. CDR3 sequence reads: CASSLASNGGSTDTQYF. CDR3 nucleotides: TGTGCCAGCAGCTTAGCTTCAAATGGCGGTAGCACAGATACGCAGTATTTT. This sequence joins TRBV13 and TRBJ2-3; D remains ambiguous. Germline V lookup: CDR1 PRHDT, CDR2 FYEKMQ (reference sequence). The ends were cut back, 1 base at V and 0 bases at J, with 14 bases in the middle. The length of the CDR3 is 17 residues.

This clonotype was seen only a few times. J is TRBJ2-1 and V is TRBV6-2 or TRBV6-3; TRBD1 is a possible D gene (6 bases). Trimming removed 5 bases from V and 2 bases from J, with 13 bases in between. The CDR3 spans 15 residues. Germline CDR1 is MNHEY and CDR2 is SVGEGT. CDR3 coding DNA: TGTGCCAGCAGTACCACAGGGTGGACCTACAATGAGCAGTTCTTC. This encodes CASSTTGWTYNEQFF.

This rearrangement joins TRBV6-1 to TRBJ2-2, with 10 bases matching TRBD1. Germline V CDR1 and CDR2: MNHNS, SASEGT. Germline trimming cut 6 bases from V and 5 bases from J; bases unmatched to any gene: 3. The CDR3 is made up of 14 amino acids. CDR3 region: CASRGTGVTGELFF. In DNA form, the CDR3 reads TGTGCCAGCAGAGGGACAGGGGTGACCGGGGAGCTGTTTTTT.

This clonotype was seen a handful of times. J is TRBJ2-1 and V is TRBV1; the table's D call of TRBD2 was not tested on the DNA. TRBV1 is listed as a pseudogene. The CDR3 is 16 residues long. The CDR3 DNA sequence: TGCACCAGCAGCCAAGATTGGCGGGAAAGATACAATGAGCAGTTCTTC. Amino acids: CTSSQDWRERYNEQFF.

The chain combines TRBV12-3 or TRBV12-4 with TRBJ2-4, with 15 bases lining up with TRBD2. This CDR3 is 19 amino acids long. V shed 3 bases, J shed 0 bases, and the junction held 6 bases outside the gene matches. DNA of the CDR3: TGTGCCAGCAGTTTTAGGACTAGCGGGAGGGCGCTAGCCAAAAACATTCAGTACTTC. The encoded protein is CASSFRTSGRALAKNIQYF.